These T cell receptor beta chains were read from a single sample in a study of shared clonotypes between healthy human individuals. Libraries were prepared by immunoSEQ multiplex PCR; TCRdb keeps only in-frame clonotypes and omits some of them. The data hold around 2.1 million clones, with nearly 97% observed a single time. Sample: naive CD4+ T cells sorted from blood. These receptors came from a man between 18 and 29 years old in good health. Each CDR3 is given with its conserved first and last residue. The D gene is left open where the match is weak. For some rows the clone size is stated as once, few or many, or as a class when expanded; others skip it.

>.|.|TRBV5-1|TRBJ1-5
TGCGCCAGCAGCTTGACAGGAAGTCAGCCCCAGCATTTT
CASSLTGSQPQHF
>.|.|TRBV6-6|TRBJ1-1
TGTGCCAGCAGTTCCCTGAGAGTGGGGGGCACTGAAGCTTTCTTT
CASSSLRVGGTEAFF
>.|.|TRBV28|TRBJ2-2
TGTGCCAGCAGTTTATTTGACAGGGAGGCCGGGGAGCTGTTTTTT
CASSLFDREAGELFF
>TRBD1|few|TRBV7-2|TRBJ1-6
TGTGCCAGCAGCGTAAGACAGGGCATTGGTTCACCCCTCCACTTT
CASSVRQGIGSPLHF
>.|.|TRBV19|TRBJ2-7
TGTGCCAGTAGTATTGGCAGGAATTACGAGCAGTACTTC
CASSIGRNYEQYF
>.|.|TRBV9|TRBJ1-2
TGTGCCAGCAGCGTCACAGCGGGGTTTTTAGGCTACACCTTC
CASSVTAGFLGYTF
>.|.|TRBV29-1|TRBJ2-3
TGCAGCGTTCGGATAGCGGGCACAGATACGCAGTATTTT
CSVRIAGTDTQYF
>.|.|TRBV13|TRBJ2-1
TGTGCCAGCAGCTTAGGTGGGGGACTCTACAATGAGCAGTTCTTC
CASSLGGGLYNEQFF
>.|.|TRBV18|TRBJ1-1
TGTGCCAGCTCACAAGGGGACGGTGAAGCTTTCTTT
CASSQGDGEAFF
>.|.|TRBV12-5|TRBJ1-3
TGTGCTAGTGGTACCACAGGGTCTGGAAACACCATATATTTT
CASGTTGSGNTIYF
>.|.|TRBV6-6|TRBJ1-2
TGTGCCAGCAGTTACCCCAAAGGTGGCTACACCTTC
CASSYPKGGYTF
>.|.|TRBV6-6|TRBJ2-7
TGTGCCAGCACCCCACGCGGCGGGGAAAGCTCCTACGAGCAGTACTTC
CASTPRGGESSYEQYF
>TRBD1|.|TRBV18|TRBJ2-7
TGTGCCAGCTCAGCCGGGACAGTAACCTACGAGCAGTACTTC
CASSAGTVTYEQYF
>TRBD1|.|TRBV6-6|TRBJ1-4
TGTGCCACCGTTGCCGGGACAGGGGTTGAAAAACTGTTTTTT
CATVAGTGVEKLFF
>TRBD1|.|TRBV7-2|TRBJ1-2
TGTGCCAGCAGCACACGGACAGGACCTAGTTATGGCTACACCTTC
CASSTRTGPSYGYTF
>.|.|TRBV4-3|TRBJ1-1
TGCGCCAGCAGCCCCCAGGGGAACACTGAAGCTTTCTTT
CASSPQGNTEAFF
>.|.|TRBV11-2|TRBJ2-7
TGTGCCAGCAGCGTCAATCGGCCTAGACTCTACGAGCAGTACTTC
CASSVNRPRLYEQYF
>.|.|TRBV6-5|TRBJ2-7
TGTGCCAGCAGTTACTCGCCAATCAGGGGTTACGAGCAGTACTTC
CASSYSPIRGYEQYF
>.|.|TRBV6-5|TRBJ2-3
TGTGCCAGCAGTTACTCGAGAGCGGCTACAGATACGCAGTATTTT
CASSYSRAATDTQYF